The entry that follows covers one TCR beta chain sequence. 0.5 to 1 ug RNA was reverse transcribed with random hexamers. Coverage of TCR beta CDR3 amplification by immunoSEQ multiplex PCR extended to 54 Vbeta and 13 Jbeta. TCRdb redid the calling of the immunoSEQ multiplex PCR reads with MiXCR, one entry per CDR3 protein. Of about 300,000 distinct CDR3 sequences in the sample, approximately 90% were seen once. The data were obtained in a study of CD8 T cells in Susac syndrome. The CDR3 runs to 16 residues. Losses at the gene ends were 3 bases for V and 1 base for J; bases not matched to a gene: 8. Per germline, CDR1 SGDLS and CDR2 YYNGEE. CD8+ and CD4+ T cells from blood underwent TCR beta sequencing, which was carried out in a high-throughput format. Negative isolation was applied to CD8+ and CD4+ T cells, and FACS enrichment was applied to TEMRA cells.

The TCR sequence derives from a human donor with multiple sclerosis. Specimen: CD8+ T cells from PBMCs. This chain uses TRBV9 with TRBJ2-5; 8 bases agree with TRBD2. The CDR3 region is CASSGHQAGGQETQYF. The CDR3 bases are TGTGCCAGCAGCGGACACCAGGCGGGGGGCCAAGAGACCCAGTACTTC. The full variable domain, its missing parts supplied by reference TRBV9 and TRBJ2-5, is DSGVTQTPKHLITATGQRVTLRCSPRSGDLSVYWYQQSLDQGLQFLIQYYNGEERAKGNILERFSAQQFPDLHSELNLSSLELGDSALYFCASSGHQAGGQETQYFGPGTRLLVL.